This T cell receptor beta chain appears in the sequencing data of a study of blood T cell repertoires in COVID-19. Across the study: From T cells, B-cell-depleted T cells, or PBMCs came the material, which was cDNA or gDNA.

All enrollees were about 18 to 89 years old and from roughly 26 US areas. This clone was seen only a few times. The table came from immunoSEQ multiplex PCR; TCRdb's copy has only in-frame clones and leaves some out. Here the sample spans some 340,000 clones, 80% to 85% being singletons. The germline CDR1 and CDR2 sequences are SGHTA and FQGNSA. Trimming pared 3 bases from V and 0 bases from J, leaving 17 bases between. CDR3 length equals 17 residues. The sample comprised PBMCs or T cells enriched from blood (not recorded which). The receptor was derived from a woman between 45 and 65 years old who had recovered from COVID-19. This chain connects TRBV7-2 to TRBJ2-5, with D possibly matching TRBD2 (6 bases). The CDR3 sequence is CASSFIGAGGYQETQYF. For the CDR3, the DNA is TGTGCCAGCAGCTTCATTGGAGCGGGTGGGTACCAAGAGACCCAGTACTTC.